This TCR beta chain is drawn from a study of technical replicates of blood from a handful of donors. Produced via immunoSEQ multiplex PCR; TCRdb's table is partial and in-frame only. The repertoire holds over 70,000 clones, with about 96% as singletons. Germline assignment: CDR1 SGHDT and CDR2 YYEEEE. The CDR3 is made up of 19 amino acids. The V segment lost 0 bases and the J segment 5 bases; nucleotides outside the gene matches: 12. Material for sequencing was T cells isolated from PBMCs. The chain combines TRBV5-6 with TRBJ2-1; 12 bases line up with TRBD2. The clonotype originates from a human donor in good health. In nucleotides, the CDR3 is TGTGCCAGCAGCTTGGTGGGGTGGGCTAGCGGGAGGGCAAACAATGAGCAGTTCTTC. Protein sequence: CASSLVGWASGRANNEQFF.